Presented here are 8 T cell receptor beta chains from one specimen sequenced in a study of cytomegalovirus exposure and HLA in healthy donors. The PCR employed 60 Vbeta primers together with 13 Jbeta primers. TCRdb's table, derived via immunoSEQ multiplex PCR, lists solely in-frame clones and lacks some. The repertoire includes some 150,000 clones, around four fifths of them detected once, and around 3.1% sits in the top ten. The specimen was PBMCs. These receptors all come from a female donor in good health and CMV-seronegative.

This clone was seen many times. The V call is TRBV6-5, the J call TRBJ1-2; 7 bases map to TRBD1. J was trimmed by 2 bases and V by 5 bases; bases with no gene match: 5. The CDR3 sequence is 14 residues long. The germline V gene encodes CDR1 MNHEY and CDR2 SVGAGI. CDR3 nucleotide sequence: TGTGCCAGCAGTCGAGGGGGCGCGAACTATGGCTACACCTTC. The encoded protein is CASSRGGANYGYTF.

This clone was detected a few times. The V and J genes are TRBV4-3 and TRBJ2-2; unclear D gene. Germline V gives CDR1 LGHNA, CDR2 YSLEER. The CDR3 sequence is 15 residues long. V lost 0 bases, J lost 1 base, and 6 bases lay in between. For the CDR3, the DNA is TGCGCCAGCAGCCAAGATCCGGGGAACACCGGGGAGCTGTTTTTT. It yields the protein CASSQDPGNTGELFF.

A single count supports this clone. This chain links TRBV27 with TRBJ1-2; TRBD1 aligns across 8 bases. The CDR3 contains 15 residues. J lost 6 bases, V lost 6 bases, and 12 bases had no gene match. CDR1 is MNHEY, CDR2 SMNVEV, per germline (reference sequence). CDR3 DNA: TGTGCCAGCAGACCAGTGGGCAGGGGGCGGGATGGCTACACCTTC. It translates to CASRPVGRGRDGYTF.

The V gene is TRBV19, the J gene TRBJ2-4; maybe TRBD2 (5 bases). Germline V gene sequence: CDR1 LNHDA, CDR2 SQIVND (reference sequence). The CDR3 loop spans 15 amino acids. Deletions cut 9 bases from V and 0 bases from J, with 15 bases between. The CDR3 DNA sequence: TGTGCCAGCCCGGACTGGAGACTAGCCAAAAACATTCAGTACTTC. The encoded protein is CASPDWRLAKNIQYF.

CDR3 amino acids: CASSIGIQLRELFF. The CDR3 DNA reads as TGTGCCAGTAGTATAGGGATACAGCTGCGGGAGCTGTTTTTT. The V call is TRBV19, the J call TRBJ2-2, with no clear D. The V gene's germline CDR1 is LNHDA and CDR2 SQIVND (reference sequence). Trimming removed 1 base from V and 9 bases from J, with 12 bases in between. There are 14 residues in the CDR3.

The chain joins TRBV5-1 to TRBJ2-3, with a possible D match to TRBD1 (6 bases). Trimming removed 4 bases from V and 3 bases from J, with 21 bases in between. The CDR3 length is 17 residues. Per the germline V gene, CDR1 is SGHRS and CDR2 is YFSETQ. This CDR3 reads CASSRDTSSYSTDTQYF. CDR3 DNA: TGCGCCAGCAGCCGGGACACCAGCAGTTATAGTACAGATACGCAGTATTTT.

The rearrangement uses TRBV28 and TRBJ1-5, with 9 positions matching TRBD1. Germline CDR1 MDHEN, CDR2 SYDVKM. The CDR3 contains 16 residues. V lost 5 bases, J lost 2 bases, and 7 bases stayed unmatched. The CDR3 sequence: CASSPGTGYGNQPQHF. CDR3 DNA sequence: TGTGCCAGCAGTCCAGGGACAGGGTACGGCAATCAGCCCCAGCATTTT.

This sequence joins TRBV7-3 and TRBJ2-2, with 8 bases matching TRBD2. V dropped 4 bases and J dropped 1; count of bases not matched to a gene: 5. The CDR3 runs to 16 residues. The germline V gene has CDR1 SGHTA and CDR2 FQGTGA. The chain's CDR3 is CASSSPSGLNTGELFF. The CDR3 region has the DNA TGTGCCAGCAGCTCTCCTAGCGGGTTGAACACCGGGGAGCTGTTTTTT. Combining the CDR3 with reference TRBV7-3 and TRBJ2-2 gives the whole variable domain GAGVSQTPSNKVTEKGKYVELRCDPISGHTALYWYRQSLGQGPEFLIYFQGTGAADDSGLPNDRFFAVRPEGSVSTLKIQRTERGDSAVYLCASSSPSGLNTGELFFGEGSRLTVL.